This T cell receptor beta chain was profiled in a study of tumor-infiltrating lymphocytes in oesophageal squamous cell carcinoma (dated by TCRdb to the mid-2010s). Taken from the germline V gene (reference sequence), the CDR1 and CDR2 loops are LNHDA and SQIVND. The CDR3 sequence holds 15 residues, the cysteine and phenylalanine included. Only CDR3 DNA is held: 45 bases, read in frame from base 1. The germline V and J ends show losses of 6 bases and 3 bases respectively, and no gene match explains 8 bases of the junction. The library was prepared using PCR. Sequencing was carried out with an Illumina HiSeq 2000. TCRdb reanalyzed the raw reads on its own, using fastp at Q25 for trimming and MiXCR for clone calling, and kept in-frame beta chains. Each entry merges the rows of one CDR3 protein and shows their most common DNA and genes. Present in this sample are 12,000 or so distinct CDR3 sequences, 45% to 65% of which were seen just once. 34% of the sample belongs to the ten largest clones.

This clonotype was counted ten times or more. Its antigen is still unknown. The record has no base qualities; no much larger clone is one base away. The clonotype comes from a female donor with esophageal squamous cell carcinoma. This receptor chain uses TRBV19 and TRBJ1-5, and 7 bases in between align with TRBD1. The sample comprised esophageal tumor tissue. The CDR3 region has the sequence CASSQRGTVNQPQHF. Here is the DNA: TGTGCCAGTAGCCAGAGAGGGACAGTCAATCAGCCCCAGCATTTT.